This paragraph reports one T cell receptor (beta chain). Antigen specificity is unknown. After removal of 3 bases from V and 0 bases from J, the junction contained 8 bases not matched to a gene. The germline V gene encodes CDR1 SGHVS and CDR2 FNYEAQ. The CDR3 totals 17 residues. Whereas donors were nominally healthy upon sampling, unrecorded immune exposures were probable. This entry belongs to a study of cytomegalovirus exposure and HLA in healthy donors. Both 60 Vbeta primers and 13 Jbeta primers went into the PCR. Using immunoSEQ multiplex PCR, the repertoire was profiled, and TCRdb retains in-frame clones only, with some absent. The repertoire holds some 250,000 clones, roughly 87% seen once, with 4.5% to 6% in the top ten. Study results and caveats: In vitro work confirmed that a few CMV-associated chains recognize CMV antigens. Sequencing depth across donors, presence/absence analyses assumed, was roughly uniform. About 90% or about 30% of the time was how often most TCR beta V segments were productive, according to an earlier analysis.

The rearrangement links TRBV7-6 to TRBJ1-5; 7 bases are shared with TRBD1. The sample consisted of PBMCs. The TCR sequence derives from a woman aged 40-49 years in good health and CMV-seropositive. The CDR3, as DNA: TGTGCCAGCAGCTTGGGGGACAGCCTCTATAGCAATCAGCCCCAGCATTTT. Protein sequence: CASSLGDSLYSNQPQHF.